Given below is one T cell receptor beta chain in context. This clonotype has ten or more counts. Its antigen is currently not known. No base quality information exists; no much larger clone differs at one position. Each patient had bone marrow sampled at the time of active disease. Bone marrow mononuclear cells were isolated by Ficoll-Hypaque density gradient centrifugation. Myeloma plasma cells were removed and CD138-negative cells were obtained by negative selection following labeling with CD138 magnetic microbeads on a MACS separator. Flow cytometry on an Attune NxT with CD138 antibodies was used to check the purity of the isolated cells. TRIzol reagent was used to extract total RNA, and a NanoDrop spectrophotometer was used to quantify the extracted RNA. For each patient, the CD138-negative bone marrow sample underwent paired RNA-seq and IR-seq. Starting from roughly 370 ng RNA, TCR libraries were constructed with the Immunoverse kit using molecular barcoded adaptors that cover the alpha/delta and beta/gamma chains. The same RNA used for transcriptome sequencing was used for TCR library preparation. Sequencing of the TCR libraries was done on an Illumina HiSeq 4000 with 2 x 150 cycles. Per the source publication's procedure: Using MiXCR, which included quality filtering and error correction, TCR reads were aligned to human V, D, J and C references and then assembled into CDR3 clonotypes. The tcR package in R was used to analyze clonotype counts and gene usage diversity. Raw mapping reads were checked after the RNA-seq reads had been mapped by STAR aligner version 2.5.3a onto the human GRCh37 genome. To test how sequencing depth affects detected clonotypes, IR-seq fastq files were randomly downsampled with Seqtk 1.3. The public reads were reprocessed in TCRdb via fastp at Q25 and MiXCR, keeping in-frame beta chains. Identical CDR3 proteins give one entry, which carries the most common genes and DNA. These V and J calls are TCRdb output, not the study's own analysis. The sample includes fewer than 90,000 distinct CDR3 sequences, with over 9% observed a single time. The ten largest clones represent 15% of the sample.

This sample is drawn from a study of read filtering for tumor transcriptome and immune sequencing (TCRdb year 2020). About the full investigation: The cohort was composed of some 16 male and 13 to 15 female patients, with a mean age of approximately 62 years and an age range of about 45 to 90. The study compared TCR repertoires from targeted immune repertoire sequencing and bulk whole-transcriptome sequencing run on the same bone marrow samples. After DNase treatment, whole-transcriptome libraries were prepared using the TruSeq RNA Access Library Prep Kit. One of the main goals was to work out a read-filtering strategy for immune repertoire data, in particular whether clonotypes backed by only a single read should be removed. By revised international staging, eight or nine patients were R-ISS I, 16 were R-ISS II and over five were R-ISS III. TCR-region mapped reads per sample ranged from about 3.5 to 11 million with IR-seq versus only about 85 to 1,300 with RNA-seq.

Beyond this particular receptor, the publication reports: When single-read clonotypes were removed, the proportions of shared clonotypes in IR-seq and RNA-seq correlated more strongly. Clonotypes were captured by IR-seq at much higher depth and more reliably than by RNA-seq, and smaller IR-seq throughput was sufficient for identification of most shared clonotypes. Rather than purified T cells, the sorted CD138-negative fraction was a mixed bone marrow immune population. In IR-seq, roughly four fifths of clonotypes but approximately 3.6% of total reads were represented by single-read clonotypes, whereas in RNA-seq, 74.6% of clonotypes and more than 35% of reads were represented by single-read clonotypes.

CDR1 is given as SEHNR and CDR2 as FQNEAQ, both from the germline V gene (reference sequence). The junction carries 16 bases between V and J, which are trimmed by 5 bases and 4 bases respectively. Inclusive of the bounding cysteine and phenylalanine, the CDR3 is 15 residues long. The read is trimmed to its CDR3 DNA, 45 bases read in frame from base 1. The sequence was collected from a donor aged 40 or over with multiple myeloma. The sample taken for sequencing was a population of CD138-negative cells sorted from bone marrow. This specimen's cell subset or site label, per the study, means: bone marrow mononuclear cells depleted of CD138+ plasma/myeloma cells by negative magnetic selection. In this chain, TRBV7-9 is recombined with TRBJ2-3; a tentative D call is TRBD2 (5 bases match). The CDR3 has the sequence CASSRGALVSDTQYF. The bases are TGTGCCAGCAGCAGAGGAGCACTAGTGTCAGATACGCAGTATTTT. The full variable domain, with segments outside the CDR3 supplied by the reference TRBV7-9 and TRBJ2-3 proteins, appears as DTGVSQNPRHKITKRGQNVTFRCDPISEHNRLYWYRQTLGQGPEFLTYFQNEAQLEKSRLLSDRFSAERPKGSFSTLEIQRTEQGDSAMYLCASSRGALVSDTQYFGPGTRLTVL.